The 16 T cell receptor beta chains listed next were all sequenced from one sample in a study of monozygotic twins with cystic fibrosis. Sequenced by immunoSEQ multiplex PCR; TCRdb stores in-frame clones only, minus some. Of about 36,000 clones in the sample, under 90% are singletons; the top ten hold around 1.7%. The source material was blood. The source of these receptors is a girl under 10 years old with cystic fibrosis.

This clone appeared a single time. The V call is TRBV30, the J call TRBJ2-1; D is possibly TRBD2 (6 bases). This CDR3 comprises 24 residues. The V gene's germline CDR1 is GTSNPN and CDR2 SVGIG (reference sequence). The germline V and J ends were trimmed by 1 base and 8 bases, with 45 bases remaining between them. CDR3 nucleotide sequence: TGTGCCTGGAGTGCCTTTGCGGCCATAGTTGGGAAGTTAGGACTAACAGAGGGGAATGATGAGCAGTTCTTC. This encodes CAWSAFAAIVGKLGLTEGNDEQFF.

This chain uses TRBV20-1 with TRBJ1-4, with D unclear. The CDR3 runs 10 residues. CDR1 is DFQATT and CDR2 is SNEGSKA in the germline V gene (reference sequence). Trimming shortened V by 3 bases and J by 9 bases, and 5 bases separated the two germline ends. CDR3 region: CSASPQKLFF. CDR3 DNA: TGCAGTGCTAGTCCCCAAAAACTGTTTTTT.

The chain uses TRBV7-8 and TRBJ2-5; the match to TRBD1 covers 7 bases. Germline V CDR1 and CDR2: SGHVS, FQNEAQ. V trimming: 5 bases; J trimming: 1 base; junction bases outside the gene matches: 13. CDR3 length: 17 residues. The CDR3 sequence: CASSPRLGQGVQETQYF. CDR3 nucleotide sequence: TGTGCCAGCAGCCCAAGACTTGGGCAGGGGGTCCAAGAGACCCAGTACTTC.

The rearrangement links TRBV9 to TRBJ2-3, with 15 bases matching TRBD2. This CDR3 region has 17 residues. The germline V gene has CDR1 SGDLS and CDR2 YYNGEE. V shed 4 bases and J 3 bases; nucleotides not matched to a gene: 6. The CDR3 sequence is CASSPGLAGGMTDTQYF. The CDR3 bases are TGTGCCAGCAGCCCGGGACTAGCGGGGGGTATGACAGATACGCAGTATTTT.

The chain uses TRBV4-1 and TRBJ2-2, with TRBD1 as a possible D gene (5 bases). CDR3 length: 16 residues. From germline, CDR1 is MGHRA and CDR2 YSYEKL. The V end lost 4 bases, the J end lost 3 bases, and 15 bases lay between the germline ends. The CDR3 protein is CASSPARGLYTGELFF. CDR3 in DNA: TGCGCCAGCAGCCCCGCTAGGGGATTATACACCGGGGAGCTGTTTTTT.

In its sample, this clone was seen once. The rearrangement joins TRBV30 to TRBJ1-6; tentative D call: TRBD1 (6 bases). Deletions cut 4 bases from V and 10 bases from J, with 17 bases between. In germline, CDR1 is GTSNPN, CDR2 SVGIG (reference sequence). This CDR3 has 14 amino acids. The CDR3 DNA is TGTGCCTGGAATTTCAGGGGAGTGGGGTCACCCCTCCACTTT. Its translation is CAWNFRGVGSPLHF.

This clone appeared once. The DNA for the CDR3 is TGTGCCACCAGCAGAGCCCCGTATGGGGCGGGGGGCTTAAATGAGCAGTTCTTC. Amino acid sequence: CATSRAPYGAGGLNEQFF. The chain joins TRBV15 to TRBJ2-1; TRBD2 matches 8 bases. The CDR3 consists of 18 residues. Germline V gives CDR1 LNHNV, CDR2 YYDKDF (reference sequence). Trimming took 1 base from V and 7 from J; bases not matched to a gene: 15. The whole variable domain, filled in from reference TRBV15 and TRBJ2-1, reads DAMVIQNPRYQVTQFGKPVTLSCSQTLNHNVMYWYQQKSSQAPKLLFHYYDKDFNNEADTPDNFQSRRPNTSFCFLDIRSPGLGDTAMYLCATSRAPYGAGGLNEQFFGPGTRLTVL.

The chain combines TRBV7-9 with TRBJ2-6; D gene uncertain. The CDR3 has 16 residues. From germline, CDR1 is SEHNR and CDR2 FQNEAQ (reference sequence). The germline V and J ends were trimmed by 1 base and 2 bases, with 9 bases remaining between them. The CDR3 DNA reads as TGTGCCAGCAGCTTAGATCCTCTCACTGGGGCCAACGTCCTGACTTTC. It codes for CASSLDPLTGANVLTF.

The chain is built from TRBV30 and TRBJ2-1; 10 bases fit TRBD1. The CDR3 spans 15 residues. In germline, CDR1 is GTSNPN, CDR2 SVGIG (reference sequence). The V and J ends lost 2 bases and 8 bases, in that order; junction bases with no gene match: 9. Here the CDR3 reads CAWSPGTGVVDEQFF. DNA of the CDR3: TGTGCCTGGAGTCCAGGGACAGGGGTAGTCGATGAGCAGTTCTTC.

This chain's CDR3 is CASSFQSFVTEAFF. The CDR3 bases are TGTGCCAGTAGTTTCCAGTCTTTTGTCACTGAAGCTTTCTTT. The chain links TRBV19 to TRBJ1-1; D is unclear. Germline V gene lookup returns CDR1 LNHDA and CDR2 SQIVND (reference sequence). Deletions cut 5 bases from V and 4 bases from J, with 14 bases between. There are 14 residues in the CDR3.

The chain joins TRBV30 to TRBJ2-2; D possibly uses TRBD1 or TRBD2 (6 bases each). With 0 bases removed from V and 6 bases from J, the gap between germline ends came to 14 bases. CDR1 and CDR2 (germline): GTSNPN, SVGIG (reference sequence). This CDR3 comprises 15 residues. In nucleotides, the CDR3 is TGTGCCTGGAGTGTATGGGGGGCCGGGCCCGGGGAGCTGTTTTTT. Translated: CAWSVWGAGPGELFF. Full variable domain (remainder filled in from reference TRBV30 and TRBJ2-2): SQTIHQWPATLVQPVGSPLSLECTVEGTSNPNLYWYRQAAGRGLQLLFYSVGIGQISSEVPQNLSASRPQDRQFILSSKKLLLSDSGFYLCAWSVWGAGPGELFFGEGSRLTVL.

This rearrangement joins TRBV7-3 to TRBJ1-1, with TRBD1 identical over 9 bases. This CDR3 has 16 amino acids. CDR1 is SGHTA, CDR2 FQGTGA, per germline. V lost 5 bases to trimming and J lost 3 bases; unmatched junction nucleotides: 10. The CDR3 bases are TGTGCCAGCAGCGCCACAGGGGGCGCCGGGGACACTGAAGCTTTCTTT. Protein sequence: CASSATGGAGDTEAFF.

The J gene is TRBJ1-1, the V gene TRBV30, with unresolved D. Germline CDR1 and CDR2: GTSNPN and SVGIG (reference sequence). V lost 0 bases, J lost 4 bases, and 6 bases lay in between. The CDR3 has 12 amino acids. CDR3 protein: CAWSVSLTEAFF. CDR3 DNA: TGTGCCTGGAGTGTAAGTCTCACTGAAGCTTTCTTT.

This chain links TRBV19 with TRBJ2-7, with TRBD1 matching 10 bases. Germline V gene lookup returns CDR1 LNHDA and CDR2 SQIVND (reference sequence). The trim removed 3 bases at V and 4 bases at J, leaving 6 bases unmatched. The CDR3 extends over 15 amino acids. The CDR3 sequence is CASSIRGGQGYEQYF. The CDR3 bases are TGTGCCAGTAGTATTCGCGGGGGACAGGGGTACGAGCAGTACTTC.

The V call is TRBV4-2, the J call TRBJ2-5; TRBD2 agrees at 10 bases. The CDR3 runs to 19 residues. J gave up 1 base and V 0 bases, and 11 bases lay outside the gene matches. Germline V gene lookup returns CDR1 LGHNA and CDR2 YNFKEQ. The CDR3 spells CASSQDRSWTSGSQETQYF. The CDR3 nucleotides are TGTGCCAGCAGCCAAGATCGATCATGGACTAGCGGTTCCCAAGAGACCCAGTACTTC.

This clone turned up a few times. The chain carries TRBV10-3 and TRBJ2-5; D not certain. The CDR3 loop spans 14 amino acids. The ends were cut back, 0 bases at V and 5 bases at J, with 10 bases in the middle. CDR1 is ENHRY and CDR2 is SYGVKD in the germline V gene. CDR3 protein: CAISESGVGETQYF. CDR3 in DNA: TGTGCCATCAGTGAGTCCGGCGTCGGTGAGACCCAGTACTTC.